This T cell receptor beta chain was found in a study of response to subunit inactivated influenza vaccine. TCRdb re-derived calls from the RT-PCR reads in MiXCR, one entry per CDR3 protein. In the table there are approximately 170,000 distinct CDR3 sequences, roughly 12% of which are singletons. J gave up 0 bases and V 6 bases, and 16 bases lay outside the gene matches. CDR3 length: 20 amino acids. CDR1 and CDR2 from the germline V gene are SGHAT and FQNNGV. Separately, the same data were catalogued under a study of T cells expressing NK-cell markers. That investigation notes: Scientists made TCR beta cDNA using 5'RACE template switching with UMIs. The contribution of dominant NKG2C+ clonotypes to CD8+ T cells in several donors was about 1.0-7.0%.

The sample consisted of CD8+ T cells sorted from PBMCs, taken approximately 13 days after vaccination. This TCR came from a man in his forties or fifties who received an inactivated influenza vaccine. The rearrangement links TRBV11-2 to TRBJ2-3; 12 nucleotides line up with TRBD2. DNA for the CDR3: TGTGCCAGCAGTTTAAATCCGGGACTAGCGGGCGTTTCTAGCACAGATACGCAGTATTTT. This translates into CASSLNPGLAGVSSTDTQYF.